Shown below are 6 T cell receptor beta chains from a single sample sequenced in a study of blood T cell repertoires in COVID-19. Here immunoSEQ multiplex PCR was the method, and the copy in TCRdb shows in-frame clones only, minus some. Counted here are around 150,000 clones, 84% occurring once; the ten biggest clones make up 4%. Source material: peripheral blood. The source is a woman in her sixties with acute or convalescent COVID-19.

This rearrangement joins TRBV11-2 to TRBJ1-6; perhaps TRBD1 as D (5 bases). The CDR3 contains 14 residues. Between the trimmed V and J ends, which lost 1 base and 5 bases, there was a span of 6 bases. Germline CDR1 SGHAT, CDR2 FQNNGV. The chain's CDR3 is CASSLAGNNSPLHF. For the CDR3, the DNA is TGTGCCAGCAGCTTAGCAGGGAATAATTCACCCCTCCACTTT.

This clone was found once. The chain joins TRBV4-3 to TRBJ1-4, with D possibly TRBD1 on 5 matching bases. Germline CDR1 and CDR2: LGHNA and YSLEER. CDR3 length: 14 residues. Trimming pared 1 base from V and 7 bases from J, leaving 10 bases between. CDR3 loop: CASSQGVQGEKLFF. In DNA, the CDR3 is TGCGCCAGCAGCCAAGGGGTTCAGGGTGAAAAACTGTTTTTT.

This CDR3 is CASSQGAGTSGDYEQYF. The CDR3 region has the DNA TGCGCCAGCAGCCAAGGGGCCGGGACTAGCGGAGACTACGAGCAGTACTTC. The V call is TRBV4-1, the J call TRBJ2-7; 11 positions match TRBD2. The V gene's germline CDR1 is MGHRA and CDR2 YSYEKL. CDR3 length: 17 amino acids. The trim removed 1 base at V and 3 bases at J, leaving 8 bases unmatched.

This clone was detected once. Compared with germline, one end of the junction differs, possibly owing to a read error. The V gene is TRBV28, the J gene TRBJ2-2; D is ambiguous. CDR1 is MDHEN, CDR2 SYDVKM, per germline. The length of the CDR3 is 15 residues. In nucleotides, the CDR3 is TGTGCCAGCAGCTTATGGGTCAGGTCTACCGGGGAGCTGTTTTTT. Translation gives CASSLWVRSTGELFF.

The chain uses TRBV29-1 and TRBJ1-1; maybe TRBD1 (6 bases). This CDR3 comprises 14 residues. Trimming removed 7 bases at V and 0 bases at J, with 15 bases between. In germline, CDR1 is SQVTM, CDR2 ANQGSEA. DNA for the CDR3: TGCAGCGCTCGATGGCGGGGGCTGAACACTGAAGCTTTCTTT. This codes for CSARWRGLNTEAFF.

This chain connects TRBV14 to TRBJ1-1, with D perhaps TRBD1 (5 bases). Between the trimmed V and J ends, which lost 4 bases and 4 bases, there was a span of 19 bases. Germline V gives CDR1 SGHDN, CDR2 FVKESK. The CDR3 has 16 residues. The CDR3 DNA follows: TGTGCCAGCAGCCCGCACCACATGATAACAGGCACTGAAGCTTTCTTT. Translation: CASSPHHMITGTEAFF. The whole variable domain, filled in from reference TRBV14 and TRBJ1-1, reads EAGVTQFPSHSVIEKGQTVTLRCDPISGHDNLYWYRRVMGKEIKFLLHFVKESKQDESGMPNNRFLAERTGGTYSTLKVQPAELEDSGVYFCASSPHHMITGTEAFFGQGTRLTVV.